These 17 T cell receptor beta chains were all obtained from the same sample, sequenced in a study of T cell repertoires in cytomegalovirus infection. No cognate antigen is known for these TCRs. One entry per CDR3 protein, called by TCRdb with MiXCR from the reads. Of approximately 300,000 distinct CDR3 sequences in the sample, more than 20% were seen once. Sequenced here: cultured PBMCs, sampled from culture after CMV antigen stimulation. These receptors were obtained from a human donor in good health (CMV status not recorded). Some clones in this sample may be carry-over from other donors' samples.

The table lists this clonotype with a few counts. The rearrangement uses TRBV9 and TRBJ2-1, with 8 bases fitting TRBD2. CDR1 is SGDLS, CDR2 YYNGEE, per germline. After removal of 0 bases from V and 2 bases from J, the junction contained 4 bases not matched to a gene. CDR3 length equals 16 residues. The CDR3 spells CASSVATSGAYNEQFF. The CDR3, as DNA: TGTGCCAGCAGCGTAGCTACTAGCGGCGCCTACAATGAGCAGTTCTTC.

V is TRBV19 and J is TRBJ1-5; 10 positions agree with TRBD1. CDR1 and CDR2 (germline): LNHDA, SQIVND (reference sequence). V was pared by 5 bases and J by 7 bases, with 2 bases of the junction left unmatched. This CDR3 is 13 amino acids long. Here the CDR3 DNA reads TGTGCCAGTAGTGGGACAGGGGTCCAGCCCCAGCATTTT. This encodes CASSGTGVQPQHF.

Ten or more counts support this clonotype. The chain is built from TRBV7-2 and TRBJ1-2, with D possibly matching TRBD1 (5 bases). CDR1 is SGHTA, CDR2 FQGNSA, per germline. The CDR3 consists of 15 residues. The V gene lost 1 base and the J gene lost 5 bases, with 14 bases spanning the gap. CDR3 nucleotides: TGTGCCAGCAGCTTAGGTGGTATGGGGGGGTATGGCTACACCTTC. This codes for CASSLGGMGGYGYTF.

This clonotype occurred a few times. This sequence joins TRBV6-5 and TRBJ1-1; possibly TRBD1 for D (5 bases). The CDR3 is 15 residues long. Germline lookup yields CDR1 MNHEY and CDR2 SVGAGI. V lost 2 bases to trimming and J lost 10 bases, with 20 bases between them. CDR3: CASSYRGVGLRVAFF. The CDR3, as DNA: TGTGCCAGCAGTTACCGGGGGGTAGGGCTCCGAGTAGCTTTCTTT.

The rearrangement joins TRBV4-1 to TRBJ2-3; D gene uncertain. CDR3 length: 15 amino acids. Germline-derived CDR1 and CDR2 are MGHRA and YSYEKL. V was pared by 1 base and J by 0 bases, with 8 bases between. In nucleotides, the CDR3 is TGCGCCAGCAGCCAAGTGAGAATAAGCACAGATACGCAGTATTTT. It yields the protein CASSQVRISTDTQYF.

The J gene is TRBJ2-5, the V gene TRBV6-1, with D uncertain. Trimming removed 2 bases at V and 3 bases at J, with 7 bases between. Germline CDR1 reads MNHNS; CDR2 reads SASEGT. This CDR3 comprises 13 residues. This CDR3 is CASSEMSKETQYF. The CDR3 DNA reads TGTGCCAGCAGTGAAATGTCGAAAGAGACCCAGTACTTC.

This clonotype was seen repeatedly, ten times or more. The chain combines TRBV7-8 with TRBJ2-7; a weak D match, TRBD1 (6 bases). V was cut by 3 bases and J by 2 bases, with 14 bases left in between. The germline V gene encodes CDR1 SGHVS and CDR2 FQNEAQ. The CDR3 has 15 amino acids. CDR3 in amino acids: CASSFEGDVTYEQYF. In nucleotides, the CDR3 is TGTGCCAGCAGCTTTGAGGGGGACGTGACCTACGAGCAGTACTTC. Variable domain in full (rest from reference TRBV7-8 and TRBJ2-7): GAGVSQSPRYKVAKRGQDVALRCDPISGHVSLFWYQQALGQGPEFLTYFQNEAQLDKSGLPSDRFFAERPEGSVSTLKIQRTQQEDSAVYLCASSFEGDVTYEQYFGPGTRLTVT.

This clonotype was seen more than once but under ten times. The rearrangement links TRBV28 to TRBJ2-1, with D tentatively TRBD2 (6 bases). Trimming removed 2 bases from V and 0 bases from J, with 11 bases in between. The CDR3 totals 16 residues. Germline V lookup: CDR1 MDHEN, CDR2 SYDVKM. The DNA of the CDR3 is TGTGCCAGCAGTTTACCCGGGAGAATCTCCTACAATGAGCAGTTCTTC. It specifies CASSLPGRISYNEQFF. The whole variable domain, remainder taken from reference TRBV28 and TRBJ2-1, is DVKVTQSSRYLVKRTGEKVFLECVQDMDHENMFWYRQDPGLGLRLIYFSYDVKMKEKGDIPEGYSVSREKKERFSLILESASTNQTSMYLCASSLPGRISYNEQFFGPGTRLTVL.

This clonotype occurred a few times. The CDR3 is CASSPTGARGHGYTF. The CDR3 DNA follows: TGTGCCAGCAGTCCAACCGGGGCGAGGGGCCATGGCTACACCTTC. The rearrangement uses TRBV28 and TRBJ1-2, with D perhaps TRBD1 (5 bases). Trimming removed 5 bases from V and 6 bases from J, with 19 bases in between. The CDR3 contains 15 residues. Germline V CDR1 and CDR2: MDHEN, SYDVKM.

This clonotype was counted between two and nine times. The chain carries TRBV7-6 and TRBJ2-1, with D hard to call. Trimming removed 0 bases at V and 2 bases at J, with 14 bases between. Germline values: CDR1 SGHVS, CDR2 FNYEAQ. The CDR3 spans 17 residues. The CDR3 spells CASSLAPGLGPYNEQFF. Here the CDR3 DNA reads TGTGCCAGCAGCTTAGCGCCCGGCCTCGGGCCCTACAATGAGCAGTTCTTC.

This clonotype showed up just a few times. The chain employs TRBV27 and TRBJ2-7; tentatively, D is TRBD1 (6 bases). Germline assignment: CDR1 MNHEY and CDR2 SMNVEV (reference sequence). The V gene lost 6 bases and the J gene lost 5 bases, with 23 bases spanning the gap. This CDR3 spans 16 amino acids. DNA of the CDR3: TGTGCCAGCAGGCCCTACGGTGGGATTGAGGGGGACGAGCAGTACTTC. This translates into CASRPYGGIEGDEQYF.

This clonotype was observed many times. V is TRBV7-2 and J is TRBJ1-4, with D uncertain. V shed 0 bases and J shed 8 bases, with 10 bases lying between them. This CDR3 spans 14 amino acids. CDR1 is SGHTA and CDR2 is FQGNSA in the germline V gene. This CDR3 reads CASSLASGGEKLFF. CDR3 nucleotides: TGTGCCAGCAGCTTAGCGTCGGGAGGCGAAAAACTGTTTTTT.

This rearrangement joins TRBV11-3 to TRBJ2-2; maybe TRBD1 (6 bases). The germline gives CDR1 SGHNT, CDR2 YENEEA. Trimming took 1 base from V and 0 from J, leaving 6 bases between them. The CDR3 totals 15 residues. Written as DNA, the CDR3 is TGTGCCAGCAGCTTAGGGGGGCCGAACACCGGGGAGCTGTTTTTT. As protein: CASSLGGPNTGELFF.

The V and J genes are TRBV14 and TRBJ2-1; unclear D gene. This CDR3 contains 16 residues. The V end lost 1 base, the J end lost 2 bases, and 12 bases lay between the germline ends. Per germline, CDR1 SGHDN and CDR2 FVKESK. This CDR3 is CASSQVLFGTYNEQFF. The DNA for the CDR3 is TGTGCCAGCAGCCAAGTTCTTTTCGGTACCTACAATGAGCAGTTCTTC. The full variable domain, rest sourced from reference TRBV14 and TRBJ2-1, is EAGVTQFPSHSVIEKGQTVTLRCDPISGHDNLYWYRRVMGKEIKFLLHFVKESKQDESGMPNNRFLAERTGGTYSTLKVQPAELEDSGVYFCASSQVLFGTYNEQFFGPGTRLTVL.

The chain uses TRBV6-1 and TRBJ2-3; TRBD2 matches 11 bases. Germline CDR1 MNHNS, CDR2 SASEGT. V gave up 7 bases and J gave up 4 bases; unmatched junction bases: 7. The CDR3 covers 15 residues. This chain's CDR3 is CASMRLAGGSDTQYF. The DNA of the CDR3 is TGTGCCAGCATGAGATTAGCGGGAGGGTCAGATACGCAGTATTTT.

This chain joins TRBV27 and TRBJ2-1; weak D call: TRBD2 (5 bases). Germline-derived CDR1 and CDR2 are MNHEY and SMNVEV (reference sequence). There are 14 residues in the CDR3. V was shortened by 4 bases and J by 1 base, with 8 bases between the two germline ends. The CDR3 loop is CASSSAASYNEQFF. Written as DNA, the CDR3 is TGTGCCAGCAGTTCAGCGGCATCCTACAATGAGCAGTTCTTC.

Details on this clonotype: Since a much larger clone is just one base distant, this may be a read error. This chain connects TRBV10-3 to TRBJ2-1, with unresolved D. Germline V gene lookup returns CDR1 ENHRY and CDR2 SYGVKD. The CDR3 totals 14 residues. CDR3 loop: CAISESHRNNEQIF. CDR3 coding DNA: TGTGCCATCAGTGAGTCCCATCGTAACAATGAGCAGATCTTC.